Listed here are 28 T cell receptor beta chains from one sample, sequenced in a study of control samples from healthy donors and cancer patients (dated by TCRdb to between 2020 and 2021). Libraries were prepared through the immunoSEQ multiplex PCR assay. The immuneACCESS repertoire file appears here via TCRdb, limited to in-frame rearrangements. These files lack a portion of the clones; in checked studies, under half of the deficit traces to unresolved V genes, and the cause of the others is not known. The sample records some 130,000 clones, over 80% of which are singletons. Approximately 2% of the sample is in the top ten clones. The sequenced sample was blood. The source of these receptors is a woman aged 50 to 60 in good health.

The chain employs TRBV3-1 (or the pseudogene TRBV3-2) and TRBJ2-5; D gene unclear. Germline loops: CDR1 LGHDT, CDR2 YNNKEL (reference sequence). The CDR3 runs 11 residues. Trimming shortened V by 4 bases and J by 4 bases, and 4 bases separated the two germline ends. This CDR3 is CASSRRETQYF. CDR3 DNA sequence: TGTGCCAGCAGCCGAAGAGAGACCCAGTACTTC.

The chain links TRBV5-6 to TRBJ2-3, with D perhaps TRBD1 or TRBD2 (5 bases each). With 6 bases removed from V and 2 bases from J, the gap between germline ends came to 25 bases. Germline CDR1 reads SGHDT; CDR2 reads YYEEEE. This CDR3 spans 18 amino acids. CDR3: CASTSLGPAPKNTDTQYF. In nucleotides, the CDR3 is TGTGCCAGCACCTCGCTGGGACCCGCCCCGAAGAACACAGATACGCAGTATTTT.

The chain combines TRBV5-6 with TRBJ1-6, with 9 nucleotides matching TRBD1. CDR1 and CDR2 (germline): SGHDT, YYEEEE. The CDR3 has 15 residues. J gave up 4 bases and V 3 bases, and 2 bases lay outside the gene matches. DNA of the CDR3: TGTGCCAGCAGCTCTGACAGGGGGTATAATTCACCCCTCCACTTT. It is translated as CASSSDRGYNSPLHF.

This sequence joins TRBV5-1 and TRBJ2-7; possibly TRBD2 for D (6 bases). V was shortened by 3 bases and J by 0 bases, with 16 bases between the two germline ends. CDR1 is SGHRS and CDR2 is YFSETQ in the germline V gene. CDR3 size: 16 residues. CDR3 DNA: TGCGCCAGCAGCTCGTACCCGGGAGCAAGCTCCTACGAGCAGTACTTC. This translates into CASSSYPGASSYEQYF.

The J gene is TRBJ2-5, the V gene TRBV2, with D maybe TRBD2 (7 bases). Trimming cost V 4 bases and J 5 bases, with 14 bases left between them. CDR1 and CDR2 from the germline V gene are SNHLY and FYNNEI. The CDR3 has 14 amino acids. CDR3 DNA: TGTGCCAGCAGTGCTGAAAAGGGGGGGGAGACCCAGTACTTC. Encoded protein: CASSAEKGGETQYF.

V is TRBV7-9 and J is TRBJ1-3; unclear D gene. V dropped 6 bases and J dropped 0 bases, with 15 bases sitting between them. Germline CDR1 reads SEHNR; CDR2 reads FQNEAQ (reference sequence). The CDR3 is 16 amino acids. The CDR3 DNA sequence: TGTGCCAGCAGAAAGGGAGGTGGAGTCTCTGGAAACACCATATATTTT. It yields the protein CASRKGGGVSGNTIYF.

This clone occurred once. This chain connects TRBV2 to TRBJ1-1; TRBD1 matches 9 bases. Germline CDR1 reads SNHLY; CDR2 reads FYNNEI. With 0 bases clipped from V and 8 bases from J, the junction kept 7 bases outside the gene matches. The CDR3 has 15 residues. The CDR3 loop reads CASSEAPGQGKEAFF. The DNA of the CDR3 is TGTGCCAGCAGTGAAGCGCCGGGACAGGGAAAAGAAGCTTTCTTT.

This rearrangement joins TRBV4-1 to TRBJ1-1; TRBD1 agrees at 7 bases. The CDR3 is made up of 15 amino acids. V shed 3 bases, J shed 0 bases, and the junction held 4 bases outside the gene matches. Per germline, CDR1 MGHRA and CDR2 YSYEKL. The CDR3 DNA reads TGCGCCAGCAGCCACCTACAGGGGATGAACACTGAAGCTTTCTTT. Amino acids: CASSHLQGMNTEAFF.

The CDR3 sequence: CASSTGTPSGNTIYF. For the CDR3, the DNA is TGCGCCAGCAGCACCGGGACTCCTTCTGGAAACACCATATATTTT. This sequence joins TRBV5-1 and TRBJ1-3; tentative D call: TRBD1 (5 bases). V dropped 4 bases and J dropped 1 base, with 12 bases sitting between them. Germline values: CDR1 SGHRS, CDR2 YFSETQ. The CDR3 length is 15 residues. Full variable domain (remainder filled in from reference TRBV5-1 and TRBJ1-3): KAGVTQTPRYLIKTRGQQVTLSCSPISGHRSVSWYQQTPGQGLQFLFEYFSETQRNKGNFPGRFSGRQFSNSRSEMNVSTLELGDSALYLCASSTGTPSGNTIYFGEGSWLTVV.

The J gene is TRBJ2-3, the V gene TRBV19; D is undetermined. The germline V gene has CDR1 LNHDA and CDR2 SQIVND (reference sequence). Trimming shortened V by 6 bases and J by 2 bases, and 18 bases separated the two germline ends. The CDR3 is 16 amino acids. The DNA of the CDR3 is TGTGCCAGTAGCCCCGTTAGGCTGAAAAACACAGATACGCAGTATTTT. Translated, it gives CASSPVRLKNTDTQYF.

V gene TRBV5-1 combines with J gene TRBJ1-2; the match to TRBD1 covers 8 bases. The junction had 3 bases not matched to a gene; V was cut back by 1 base and J by 4 bases. Per the germline V gene, CDR1 is SGHRS and CDR2 is YFSETQ. The CDR3 runs 14 residues. In DNA form, the CDR3 reads TGCGCCAGCAGCTTGTTACAGGGGGGCTATGGCTACACCTTC. Amino acid sequence: CASSLLQGGYGYTF.

V usage is TRBV5-6 and J usage is TRBJ1-2; D not resolved. Germline V gives CDR1 SGHDT, CDR2 YYEEEE. The V gene lost 2 bases and the J gene lost 4 bases, with 9 bases spanning the gap. The CDR3 totals 13 residues. CDR3 nucleotides: TGTGCCAGCAGCTTCGGCAGCTCCTATGGCTACACCTTC. Translation: CASSFGSSYGYTF. Drawing the rest from reference TRBV5-6 and TRBJ1-2, the complete variable domain is DAGVTQSPTHLIKTRGQQVTLRCSPKSGHDTVSWYQQALGQGPQFIFQYYEEEERQRGNFPDRFSGHQFPNYSSELNVNALLLGDSALYLCASSFGSSYGYTFGSGTRLTVV.

The CDR3 DNA reads TGTGCCAGAAGCCTGGAGTTAAACGAGCAGTACTTC. Protein product: CARSLELNEQYF. The chain links TRBV5-3 to TRBJ2-7; the D is unclear. TRBV5-3 is treated as an ORF (open reading frame) with a function not yet certain. The CDR3 sequence is 12 residues long. V was cut by 4 bases and J by 5 bases, with 10 bases left in between.

The V gene is TRBV4-1, the J gene TRBJ1-2; 8 nucleotides line up with TRBD1. Germline values: CDR1 MGHRA, CDR2 YSYEKL. CDR3 length equals 15 residues. V lost 4 bases to trimming and J lost 4 bases; unmatched junction nucleotides: 8. DNA of the CDR3: TGCGCCAGCAGCCCCACAGGGGGAGTCGGCTATGGCTACACCTTC. This encodes CASSPTGGVGYGYTF.

The chain joins TRBV9 to TRBJ2-1; 10 bases map to TRBD1. Germline lookup yields CDR1 SGDLS and CDR2 YYNGEE. This CDR3 comprises 16 residues. V was pared by 2 bases and J by 6 bases, with 8 bases of the junction left unmatched. Here the CDR3 DNA reads TGTGCCAGCAGCGTTCGGGCCGGGACAGGGGCCAATGAGCAGTTCTTC. Its protein product is CASSVRAGTGANEQFF.

V and J are TRBV6-5 and TRBJ2-2; maybe TRBD2 (5 bases). V gave up 6 bases and J gave up 6 bases, with 11 bases separating them. The germline CDR1 and CDR2 sequences are MNHEY and SVGAGI. This CDR3 region has 13 residues. DNA for the CDR3: TGTGCCAGCAGCCTCGGGGTCCCCGGGGAGCTGTTTTTT. Its protein product is CASSLGVPGELFF.

This chain joins TRBV7-9 and TRBJ2-2; no clear D. This CDR3 comprises 17 residues. Germline V CDR1 and CDR2: SEHNR, FQNEAQ (reference sequence). V lost 1 base, J lost 8 bases, and 20 bases lay in between. The CDR3 DNA follows: TGTGCCAGCAGCTTAGATCTGAGGCGCTTACGGAAAGGGGAGCTGTTTTTT. Translating gives CASSLDLRRLRKGELFF.

The chain joins TRBV29-1 to TRBJ2-1; TRBD1 agrees at 7 bases. The CDR3 is 12 amino acids. The ends lost 5 bases at V and 8 bases at J; junction bases unmatched: 6. Germline V gives CDR1 SQVTM, CDR2 ANQGSEA. CDR3 sequence reads: CSVLTGPHEQFF. CDR3 DNA sequence: TGCAGCGTTTTGACAGGGCCCCATGAGCAGTTCTTC.

The V and J genes are TRBV9 and TRBJ1-3; D is unresolved. The CDR3 contains 13 residues. Germline V gene lookup returns CDR1 SGDLS and CDR2 YYNGEE. V shed 0 bases and J shed 12 bases, with 13 bases lying between them. CDR3 sequence (DNA): TGTGCCAGCAGCGTAGCTTCGGCGGGCTACATATATTTT. Translating gives CASSVASAGYIYF.

This CDR3 is CSDRQGGFGNEQFF. Written as DNA, the CDR3 is TGCAGCGACCGACAGGGGGGGTTTGGAAATGAGCAGTTCTTC. This chain connects TRBV29-1 to TRBJ2-1, with 9 bases aligning to TRBD1. CDR1 and CDR2 from the germline V gene are SQVTM and ANQGSEA. The CDR3 extends over 14 amino acids. J gave up 7 bases and V 7 bases, and 11 bases lay outside the gene matches.

The chain uses TRBV6-5 and TRBJ1-6; possibly TRBD1 for D (5 bases). CDR1 and CDR2 (germline): MNHEY, SVGAGI. V shed 4 bases and J shed 4 bases, with 8 bases lying between them. The CDR3 contains 14 residues. CDR3: CASSSGPYNSPLHF. The CDR3 DNA reads as TGTGCCAGCAGTTCAGGGCCTTATAATTCACCCCTCCACTTT.

This sequence joins TRBV6-2 or TRBV6-3 and TRBJ1-1; possibly TRBD1 for D (6 bases). Trimming shortened V by 2 bases and J by 1 base, and 14 bases separated the two germline ends. The germline V gene encodes CDR1 MNHEY and CDR2 SVGEGT. This CDR3 comprises 16 residues. CDR3 coding DNA: TGTGCCAGCAGTTACCCGGATACAGGGTCGAACACTGAAGCTTTCTTT. It yields the protein CASSYPDTGSNTEAFF.

This chain joins TRBV2 and TRBJ2-2, with a possible D match to TRBD2 (6 bases). Germline values: CDR1 SNHLY, CDR2 FYNNEI. V lost 8 bases and J 2 bases, leaving 9 bases between the germline ends. This CDR3 has 13 residues. CDR3 DNA: TGTGCCAGCGGGACTCCTAACACCGGGGAGCTGTTTTTT. It specifies CASGTPNTGELFF.

The CDR3 region is CASSQDRGVTYEQYF. CDR3 nucleotides: TGTGCCAGCAGCCAAGATCGAGGGGTGACCTACGAGCAGTACTTC. The chain uses TRBV4-2 and TRBJ2-7; D possibly matches TRBD1 or TRBD2 (5 bases each). The V and J ends lost 0 bases and 2 bases respectively, with 11 bases between them. Germline values: CDR1 LGHNA, CDR2 YNFKEQ. The CDR3 sequence is 15 residues long.

The V gene is TRBV25-1, the J gene TRBJ1-2, with TRBD1 identical over 9 bases. The CDR3 sequence is 16 residues long. V was clipped by 2 bases and J by 8 bases; unmatched bases: 12. Germline lookup yields CDR1 MGHDK and CDR2 SYGVNS. The CDR3, as DNA: TGTGCCAGCAGTGAAAGGGGGAAGGGGACAGGGTTAGGCTACACCTTC. Protein sequence: CASSERGKGTGLGYTF.

The V call is TRBV21-1, the J call TRBJ1-6; the table's D call of TRBD1 was not tested on the DNA. TRBV21-1 is a recognized pseudogene. The CDR3 sequence is 17 residues long. CDR3 nucleotides: TGTGCCAGCAGCAAAGAGGGGTGCCAGATTTTGGATTCACCCCTCCACTTT. Protein sequence: CASSKEGCQILDSPLHF.

The CDR3 nucleotides read TGTGCCAGCAGTTTCTCAATCAGCGGAAACACCATATATTTT. Its protein is CASSFSISGNTIYF. V gene TRBV28 combines with J gene TRBJ1-3; D call uncertain. V was shortened by 3 bases and J by 4 bases, with 10 bases between the two germline ends. The germline V gene has CDR1 MDHEN and CDR2 SYDVKM. The CDR3 is made up of 14 amino acids.

This chain connects TRBV6-6 to TRBJ1-5; D is perhaps TRBD1 (5 bases). The V end was cut by 7 bases, the J end by 2 bases, with 12 bases between. From germline, CDR1 is MNHNY and CDR2 SVGAGI (reference sequence). The CDR3 extends over 14 amino acids. Here the CDR3 reads CASKGGAGNQPQHF. For the CDR3, the DNA is TGTGCCAGCAAAGGTGGGGCCGGCAATCAGCCCCAGCATTTT.